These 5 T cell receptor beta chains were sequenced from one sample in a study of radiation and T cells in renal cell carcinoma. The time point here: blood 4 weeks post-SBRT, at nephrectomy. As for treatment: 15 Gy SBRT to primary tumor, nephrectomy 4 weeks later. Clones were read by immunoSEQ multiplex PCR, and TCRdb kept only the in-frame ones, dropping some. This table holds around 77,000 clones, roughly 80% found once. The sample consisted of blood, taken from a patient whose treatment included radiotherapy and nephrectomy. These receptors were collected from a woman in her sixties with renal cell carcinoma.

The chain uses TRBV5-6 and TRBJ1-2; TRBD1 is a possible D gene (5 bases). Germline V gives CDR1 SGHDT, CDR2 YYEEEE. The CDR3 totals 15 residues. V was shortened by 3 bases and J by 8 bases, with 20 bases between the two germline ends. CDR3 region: CASSSETGRVGGYTF. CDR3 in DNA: TGTGCCAGCAGCTCCGAGACGGGCAGGGTTGGCGGCTACACCTTC.

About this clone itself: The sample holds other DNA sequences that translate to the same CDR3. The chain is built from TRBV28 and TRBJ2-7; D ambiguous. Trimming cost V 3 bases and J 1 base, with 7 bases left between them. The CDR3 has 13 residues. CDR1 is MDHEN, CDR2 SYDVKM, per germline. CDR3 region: CASSFSESYEQYF. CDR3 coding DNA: TGTGCCAGCAGTTTCTCAGAATCCTACGAGCAGTACTTC.

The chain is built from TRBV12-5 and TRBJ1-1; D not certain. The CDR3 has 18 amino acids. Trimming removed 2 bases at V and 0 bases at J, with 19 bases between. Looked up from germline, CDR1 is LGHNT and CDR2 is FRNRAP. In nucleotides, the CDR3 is TGTGCTAGTGGTTTGCCCCAAGGAGACGGTATTATGAACACTGAAGCTTTCTTT. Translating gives CASGLPQGDGIMNTEAFF.

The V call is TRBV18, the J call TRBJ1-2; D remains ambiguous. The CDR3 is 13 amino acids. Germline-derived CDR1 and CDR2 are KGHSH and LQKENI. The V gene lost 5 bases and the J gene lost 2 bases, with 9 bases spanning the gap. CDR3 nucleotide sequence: TGTGCCAGCTCAAGGGAATTGAACTATGGCTACACCTTC. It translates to CASSRELNYGYTF.

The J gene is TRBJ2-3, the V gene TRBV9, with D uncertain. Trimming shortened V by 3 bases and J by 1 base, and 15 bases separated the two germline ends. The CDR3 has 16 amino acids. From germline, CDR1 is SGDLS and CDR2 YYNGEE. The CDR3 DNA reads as TGTGCCAGCAGCGCGTTTTGGCAGTTGGGCACAGATACGCAGTATTTT. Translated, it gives CASSAFWQLGTDTQYF.